This T cell receptor (beta chain) comes out of a study of blood T cell repertoires in COVID-19. Study summary: PBMCs, B-cell-depleted T cells, or T cells provided the cDNA or gDNA that made up the material.

V was shortened by 6 bases and J by 0 bases, with 8 bases between the two germline ends. CDR3 size: 14 residues. Germline V gives CDR1 ENHRY, CDR2 SYGVKD. Cohort assignment relied on participant-reported clinical history. Participants in the exposed group had met a COVID-19 case in the 2 weeks before joining the study. The authors' processing: Scientists estimated how many nucleated cells there were by amplifying reference gene primers. TCRdb's table, derived via immunoSEQ multiplex PCR, lists solely in-frame clones and lacks some. That table is the source of V, J and clone size, and D and trimming were worked out from the DNA. The sample has 250,000 to 300,000 clones; roughly nine tenths are singletons.

This TCR was sampled from a woman aged 45-59 years who had been exposed to COVID-19. Input material: PBMCs or T cells enriched from blood (not recorded which). This chain connects TRBV10-3 to TRBJ1-4; TRBD1 might be the D (5 bases). In nucleotides, the CDR3 is TGTGCCATCAGGCCAGGGTCAACTAATGAAAAACTGTTTTTT. Translation: CAIRPGSTNEKLFF.